This note documents a single T cell receptor beta chain sequence. What it recognizes is unknown. The sample comes from a study of T cell responses to AZD1222 COVID-19 vaccine. Overall study results and limits: Donors were mostly white British, more females; clonal diversity possibly underestimated. Once two AZD1222 doses were given, Spike-specific TCR breadth and depth went up. Baseline seropositives among AZD1222 recipients totaled only five to seven.

The J segment lost 3 bases and the V segment lost 1 base, leaving 5 bases of the junction unmatched. The CDR3 has 16 residues. Germline assignment: CDR1 SGHTA and CDR2 FQGNSA. Some clones are missing from TCRdb's copy, which holds only in-frame ones; the method was immunoSEQ multiplex PCR. The table shows roughly 120,000 clones, with roughly nine tenths occurring only once. The receptor was derived from an adult in good health. Sequencing used peripheral blood, obtained on day 0 of AZD1222 vaccination. The rearrangement joins TRBV7-2 to TRBJ2-7; the match to TRBD1 covers 11 bases. CDR3 sequence (DNA): TGTGCCAGCAGCTTAGTGGGGACAGGGGGAGGCTACGAGCAGTACTTC. Protein sequence: CASSLVGTGGGYEQYF.